The clone carrying this T cell receptor beta chain has ten or more counts. Its antigen remains unknown. Quantitative molecular-barcoded 5'-RACE generated the TCR beta libraries. In TCRdb, the 5' RACE reads were re-called with MiXCR into one record per CDR3 protein. The sample includes 30,000 to 45,000 distinct CDR3 sequences, about 15% of them seen just once. This entry belongs to a study of CD8 T cells in ankylosing spondylitis. Findings and limits, study-wide: According to the report, clones linked to the disease were significantly enriched in matched synovial fluid samples taken from ankylosing spondylitis patients.

The germline V and J ends were trimmed by 8 bases and 9 bases, with 14 bases remaining between them. This CDR3 region has 12 residues. The V gene's germline CDR1 is MDHEN and CDR2 SYDVKM. The sample was blood. V usage is TRBV28 and J usage is TRBJ2-1; no clear D gene. This receptor was taken from a male donor with ankylosing spondylitis or in good health (not recorded which). The CDR3 DNA is TGTGCCAGCGCAGATTCTGCGCTTGAGCAGTTCTTC. It translates to CASADSALEQFF.